A selection of T cell receptor beta chains follows, all from one sample in a study of blood T cell repertoires in COVID-19. TCRdb's table, derived via immunoSEQ multiplex PCR, lists solely in-frame clones and lacks some. The data contain about 14,000 clones, approximately 73% of them singletons. The material sequenced was peripheral blood. Receptor source: a boy younger than 10 with active or convalescent COVID-19. Each CDR3 is given with its conserved first and last residue. A D gene is named only where the DNA matches it firmly. The size field is filled for only some rows; it gives once, few, many or a size class.

>NA|TRBV6-6|NA|TRBJ1-5
CASSSPGWDQPQHF
TGTGCCAGCAGTTCCCCGGGATGGGATCAGCCCCAGCATTTT
>NA|TRBV6-5|NA|TRBJ1-2
CASSRLSNYGYTF
TGTGCCAGCAGTCGACTCAGTAACTATGGCTACACCTTC
>TRBD2|TRBV19|few|TRBJ2-1
CASSPGLAGWNEQFF
TGTGCCAGTAGCCCGGGACTAGCGGGATGGAATGAGCAGTTCTTC
>NA|TRBV12-5|NA|TRBJ1-2
CASGLGLSYGYTF
TGTGCTAGTGGTTTGGGGCTGTCCTATGGCTACACCTTC
>TRBD1|TRBV6-1|NA|TRBJ1-5
CASSEGRDRGYQPQHF
TGTGCCAGCAGTGAAGGCCGGGACAGGGGTTATCAGCCCCAGCATTTT
>NA|TRBV18|NA|TRBJ2-2
CASSPDRNTGELFF
TGTGCCAGCTCACCGGACAGGAACACCGGGGAGCTGTTTTTT
>TRBD1|TRBV7-9|few|TRBJ1-2
CASSTETGADPYGYTF
TGTGCCAGCAGTACCGAGACAGGGGCCGATCCCTATGGCTACACCTTC
>TRBD2|TRBV4-1|NA|TRBJ2-3
CASSQERTSGRTDTQYF
TGCGCCAGCAGCCAAGAAAGGACTAGCGGACGCACAGATACGCAGTATTTT
>TRBD1|TRBV11-2|NA|TRBJ1-2
CASSPSHRQGAVDGYTF
TGTGCCAGCAGCCCATCACACCGACAGGGGGCCGTGGATGGCTACACCTTC
>TRBD2|TRBV11-2|NA|TRBJ2-1
CASSLDFWRERDNEQFF
TGTGCCAGCAGCTTAGATTTTTGGCGGGAGAGGGACAATGAGCAGTTCTTC
>NA|TRBV5-1|few|TRBJ1-2
CASSLGGEKGYTF
TGCGCCAGCAGTCTCGGAGGGGAGAAGGGCTACACCTTC
>NA|TRBV28|NA|TRBJ2-1
CASSSRSRGVLGEQFF
TGTGCCAGCAGTTCCCGGTCTAGAGGTGTACTGGGTGAGCAGTTCTTC
>NA|TRBV6-4|NA|TRBJ1-2
CASSERAGGHGYTF
TGTGCCAGCAGTGAGCGGGCCGGCGGCCATGGCTACACCTTC
>TRBD2|TRBV27|NA|TRBJ2-1
CASSGLAGGPFYGNEQFF
TGTGCCAGCAGTGGGCTAGCGGGGGGGCCATTCTATGGGAATGAGCAGTTCTTC
>TRBD2|TRBV7-2|NA|TRBJ2-3
CASSKRGTSGSTDTQYF
TGTGCCAGCAGCAAGCGGGGGACTAGCGGGAGCACAGATACGCAGTATTTT
>TRBD1|TRBV7-9|NA|TRBJ1-2
CASSLVAGGGYTF
TGTGCCAGCAGCTTAGTGGCAGGGGGAGGCTACACCTTC
>TRBD1|TRBV7-9|NA|TRBJ1-5
CASSLGETGNQPQHF
TGTGCCAGCAGCTTAGGTGAGACAGGGAATCAGCCCCAGCATTTT
>NA|TRBV11-3|NA|TRBJ2-1
CASSLDRWDKQFF
TGTGCCAGCAGCTTAGATCGATGGGACAAGCAGTTCTTC
>NA|TRBV2|few|TRBJ2-7
CASSEPGYTYEQYF
TGTGCCAGCAGTGAGCCGGGGTACACCTACGAGCAGTACTTC
>NA|TRBV6-5|NA|TRBJ1-1
CASSPSLASEAFF
TGTGCCAGCAGTCCTTCCCTCGCGAGTGAAGCTTTCTTT
>TRBD1|TRBV10-3|NA|TRBJ1-3
CAINSGTGSGNTIYF
TGTGCCATCAATTCCGGGACAGGCTCTGGAAACACCATATATTTT
>NA|TRBV6-1|NA|TRBJ2-5
CASSEGSGWETQYF
TGTGCCAGCAGTGAAGGCTCAGGGTGGGAGACCCAGTACTTC
>TRBD1|TRBV27|once|TRBJ1-1
CASSLVRQGWNTEAFF
TGTGCCAGCAGTTTAGTCAGACAGGGGTGGAACACTGAAGCTTTCTTT
>TRBD1|TRBV10-3|NA|TRBJ1-4
CAISGDREKLFF
TGTGCCATCAGTGGGGACAGGGAAAAACTGTTTTTT
>NA|TRBV24-1|NA|TRBJ2-1
CATSQRNEQFF
TGTGCCACCAGCCAGCGTAATGAGCAGTTCTTC
>TRBD1|TRBV12-5|NA|TRBJ1-2
CASGLVLPGGNYGYTF
TGTGCTAGTGGTTTGGTACTGCCAGGGGGAAACTATGGCTACACCTTC
>NA|TRBV12-3/TRBV12-4|medium-sized|TRBJ1-6
CASSSRLNPLHF
TGTGCCAGCAGTTCCCGGTTGAACCCCCTCCACTTT
>NA|TRBV27|NA|TRBJ1-1
CASSSGEVGNTEAFF
TGTGCCAGCAGTTCGGGGGAAGTGGGGAACACTGAAGCTTTCTTT
>NA|TRBV5-5|NA|TRBJ2-3
CASPGGVTDTQYF
TGTGCCAGCCCCGGAGGGGTCACAGATACGCAGTATTTT
>TRBD1|TRBV29-1|NA|TRBJ1-2
CSVHGPDRRGMTGYYGYTF
TGCAGCGTCCATGGTCCGGACAGGAGGGGGATGACAGGCTACTATGGCTACACCTTC
>NA|TRBV24-1|NA|TRBJ2-3
CATSWSAGAIDTQYF
TGTGCCACCAGTTGGTCGGCGGGGGCCATAGATACGCAGTATTTT
>NA|TRBV10-2|NA|TRBJ1-6
CASSHGDSPLHF
TGCGCCAGCAGTCACGGAGATTCACCCCTCCACTTT
>TRBD2|TRBV28|NA|TRBJ2-1
CASSLLAGVRSYNEQFF
TGTGCCAGCAGTTTATTAGCGGGAGTGAGGTCCTACAATGAGCAGTTCTTC
>NA|TRBV7-2|NA|TRBJ1-1
CASTNSRNTEAFF
TGTGCCAGCACAAACAGCCGTAACACTGAAGCTTTCTTT
>NA|TRBV11-1|NA|TRBJ2-3
CASSKLIGGTDTQYF
TGTGCCAGCAGCAAACTGATAGGGGGCACAGATACGCAGTATTTT
>NA|TRBV7-9|NA|TRBJ1-6
CASSLQNSPLHF
TGTGCCAGCAGCTTACAGAATTCACCCCTCCACTTT
>NA|TRBV4-1|NA|TRBJ2-7
CASSLGLLTQRSSYEQYF
TGCGCCAGCAGCCTCGGACTACTAACCCAGAGGAGCTCCTACGAGCAGTACTTC
>TRBD1|TRBV6-2/TRBV6-3|NA|TRBJ2-4
CASSYPQGEVNIQYF
TGTGCCAGCAGTTACCCACAGGGGGAGGTAAACATTCAGTACTTC
>NA|TRBV3-1/TRBV3-2|NA|TRBJ2-5
CAPGGETQYF
TGTGCCCCAGGGGGGGAGACCCAGTACTTC
>NA|TRBV9|NA|TRBJ1-1
CASSVDSGTEAFF
TGTGCCAGCAGCGTAGACAGCGGGACTGAAGCTTTCTTT
>NA|TRBV5-5|NA|TRBJ2-3
CASSLTAADTQYF
TGTGCCAGCAGCTTGACGGCGGCAGATACGCAGTATTTT
>TRBD2|TRBV28|NA|TRBJ2-7
CASMTSGRAARYEQYF
TGTGCCAGCATGACTAGCGGGAGGGCTGCTCGCTACGAGCAGTACTTC
>NA|TRBV5-1|NA|TRBJ1-1
CASSLVVGGDTEAFF
TGCGCCAGCAGCTTGGTTGTAGGGGGGGACACTGAAGCTTTCTTT
>TRBD2|TRBV7-9|once|TRBJ2-7
CASREASGGYYEQYF
TGTGCCAGCAGGGAAGCTAGCGGGGGATACTACGAGCAGTACTTC
>TRBD1|TRBV5-1|NA|TRBJ1-1
CASTQDRGEGAFF
TGCGCCAGCACCCAGGACAGGGGTGAAGGGGCTTTCTTT
>NA|TRBV18|NA|TRBJ1-4
CASSREGGNNEKLFF
TGTGCCAGCTCACGCGAGGGTGGAAATAATGAAAAACTGTTTTTT
>NA|TRBV14|NA|TRBJ1-1
CASSQGRDTALRGTEAFF
TGTGCCAGCAGCCAAGGTAGGGACACCGCCTTGAGGGGCACTGAAGCTTTCTTT
>TRBD2|TRBV12-5|NA|TRBJ2-1
CASGPPGLAGGPGIYNEQFF
TGTGCTAGTGGTCCCCCCGGGCTAGCGGGGGGCCCGGGAATCTACAATGAGCAGTTCTTC